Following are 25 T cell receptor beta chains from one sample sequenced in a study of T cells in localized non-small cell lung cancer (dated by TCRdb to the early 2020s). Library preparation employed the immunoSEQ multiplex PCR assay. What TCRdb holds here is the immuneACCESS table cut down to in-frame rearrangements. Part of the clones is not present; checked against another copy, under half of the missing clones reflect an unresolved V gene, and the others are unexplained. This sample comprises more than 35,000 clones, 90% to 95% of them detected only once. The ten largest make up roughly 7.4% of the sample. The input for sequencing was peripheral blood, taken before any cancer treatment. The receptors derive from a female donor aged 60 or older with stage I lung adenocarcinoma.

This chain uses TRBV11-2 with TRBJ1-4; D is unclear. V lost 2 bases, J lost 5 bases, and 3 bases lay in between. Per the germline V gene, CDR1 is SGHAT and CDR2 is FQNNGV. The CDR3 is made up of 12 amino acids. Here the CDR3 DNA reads TGTGCCAGCAGCTTACTGAATGAAAAACTGTTTTTT. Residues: CASSLLNEKLFF.

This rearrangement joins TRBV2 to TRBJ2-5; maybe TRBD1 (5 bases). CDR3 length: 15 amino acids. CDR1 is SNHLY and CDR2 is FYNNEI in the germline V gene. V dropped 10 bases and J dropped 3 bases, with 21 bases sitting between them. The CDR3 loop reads CATQGSRVGKETQYF. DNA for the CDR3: TGTGCCACCCAAGGCTCCAGGGTTGGAAAAGAGACCCAGTACTTC.

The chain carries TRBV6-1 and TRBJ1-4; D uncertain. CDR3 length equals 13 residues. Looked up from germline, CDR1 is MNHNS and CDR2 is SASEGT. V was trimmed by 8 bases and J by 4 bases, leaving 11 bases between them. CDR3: CASATSGNEKLFF. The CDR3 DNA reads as TGTGCCAGCGCGACATCGGGTAATGAAAAACTGTTTTTT.

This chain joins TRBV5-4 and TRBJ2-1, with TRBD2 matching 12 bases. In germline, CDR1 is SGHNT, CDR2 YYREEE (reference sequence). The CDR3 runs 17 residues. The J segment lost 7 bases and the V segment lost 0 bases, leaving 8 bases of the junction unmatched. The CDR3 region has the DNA TGTGCCAGCAGCTTGGGACTAGCGGGGGCCGGAGTGAATGAGCAGTTCTTC. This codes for CASSLGLAGAGVNEQFF.

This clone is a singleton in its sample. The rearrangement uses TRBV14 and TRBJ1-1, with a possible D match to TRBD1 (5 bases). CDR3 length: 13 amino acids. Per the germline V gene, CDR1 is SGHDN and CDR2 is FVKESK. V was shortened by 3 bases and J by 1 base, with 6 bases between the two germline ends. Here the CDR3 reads CASSHDRNTEAFF. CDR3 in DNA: TGTGCCAGCAGCCACGACAGGAACACTGAAGCTTTCTTT.

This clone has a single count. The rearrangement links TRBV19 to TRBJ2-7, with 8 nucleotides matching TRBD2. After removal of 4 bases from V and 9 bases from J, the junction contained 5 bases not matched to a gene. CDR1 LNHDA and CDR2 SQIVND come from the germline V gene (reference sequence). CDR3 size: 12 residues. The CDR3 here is CASSTAAGGQYF. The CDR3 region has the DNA TGTGCCAGTAGTACCGCTGCGGGGGGGCAGTACTTC.

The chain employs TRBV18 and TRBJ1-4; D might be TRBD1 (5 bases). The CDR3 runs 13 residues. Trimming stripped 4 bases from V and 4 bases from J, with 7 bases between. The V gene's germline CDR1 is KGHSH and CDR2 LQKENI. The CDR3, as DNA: TGTGCCAGCTCACGGGACTTTAATGAAAAACTGTTTTTT. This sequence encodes CASSRDFNEKLFF.

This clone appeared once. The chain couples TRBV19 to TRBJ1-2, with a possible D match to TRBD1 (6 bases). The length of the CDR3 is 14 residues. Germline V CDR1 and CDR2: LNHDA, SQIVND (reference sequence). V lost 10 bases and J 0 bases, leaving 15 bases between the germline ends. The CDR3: CATQTGGTNYGYTF. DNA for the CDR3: TGTGCCACCCAGACAGGAGGGACTAACTATGGCTACACCTTC.

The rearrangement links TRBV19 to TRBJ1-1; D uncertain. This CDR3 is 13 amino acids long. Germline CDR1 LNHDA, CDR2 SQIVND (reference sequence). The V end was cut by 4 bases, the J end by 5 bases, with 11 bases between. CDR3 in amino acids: CASSTLRYTEAFF. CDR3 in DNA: TGTGCCAGTAGTACTTTAAGATATACTGAAGCTTTCTTT.

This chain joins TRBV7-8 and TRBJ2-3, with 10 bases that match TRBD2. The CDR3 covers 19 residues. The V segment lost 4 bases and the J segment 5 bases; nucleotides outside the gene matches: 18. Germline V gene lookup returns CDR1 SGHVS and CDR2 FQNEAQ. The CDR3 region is CASSSPNRKLLAGKDTQYF. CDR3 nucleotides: TGTGCCAGCAGCTCGCCCAACAGAAAGTTACTAGCGGGGAAAGATACGCAGTATTTT.

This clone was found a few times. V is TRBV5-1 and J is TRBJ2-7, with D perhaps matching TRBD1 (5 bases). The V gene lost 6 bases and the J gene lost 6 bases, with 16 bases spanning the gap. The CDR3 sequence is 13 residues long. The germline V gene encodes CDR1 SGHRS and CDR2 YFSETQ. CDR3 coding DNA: TGCGCCAGCACCGCCACCCAGGGTGGCGAGCAGTACTTC. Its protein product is CASTATQGGEQYF.

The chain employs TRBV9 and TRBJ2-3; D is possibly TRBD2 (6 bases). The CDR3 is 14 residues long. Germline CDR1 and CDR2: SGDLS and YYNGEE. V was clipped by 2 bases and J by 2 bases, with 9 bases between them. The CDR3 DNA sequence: TGTGCCAGCAGCGTGAGCGGGTACACAGATACGCAGTATTTT. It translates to CASSVSGYTDTQYF.

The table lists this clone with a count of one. Here the CDR3 DNA reads TGTGCCAGCAGTCTTACAGGGGTCGGACAGCCCCAGCATTTT. This sequence encodes CASSLTGVGQPQHF. The chain links TRBV6-1 to TRBJ1-5, with 7 bases fitting TRBD1. This CDR3 comprises 14 residues. Germline CDR1 MNHNS, CDR2 SASEGT. J lost 7 bases, V lost 5 bases, and 8 bases had no gene match.

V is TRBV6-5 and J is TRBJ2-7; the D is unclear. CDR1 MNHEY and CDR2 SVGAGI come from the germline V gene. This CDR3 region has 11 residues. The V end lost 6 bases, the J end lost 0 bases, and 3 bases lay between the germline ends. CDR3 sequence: CASRHSYEQYF. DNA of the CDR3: TGTGCCAGCAGGCACTCCTACGAGCAGTACTTC.

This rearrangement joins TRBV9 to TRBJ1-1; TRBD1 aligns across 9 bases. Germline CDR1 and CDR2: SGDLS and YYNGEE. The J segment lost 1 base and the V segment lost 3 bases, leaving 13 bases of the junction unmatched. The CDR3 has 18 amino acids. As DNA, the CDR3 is TGTGCCAGCAGCGGACCCCGGGACAGGGCAATAACGAACACTGAAGCTTTCTTT. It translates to CASSGPRDRAITNTEAFF.

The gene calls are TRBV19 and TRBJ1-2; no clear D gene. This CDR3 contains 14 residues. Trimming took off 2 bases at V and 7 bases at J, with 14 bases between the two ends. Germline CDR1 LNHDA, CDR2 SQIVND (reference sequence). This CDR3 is CASSISGNRAGYTF. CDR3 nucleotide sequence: TGTGCCAGTAGTATAAGCGGGAATAGGGCTGGCTACACCTTC.

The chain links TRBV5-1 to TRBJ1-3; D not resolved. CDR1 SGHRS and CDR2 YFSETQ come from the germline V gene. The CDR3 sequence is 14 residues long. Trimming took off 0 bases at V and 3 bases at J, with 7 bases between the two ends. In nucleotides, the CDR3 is TGCGCCAGCAGCTTGGTGGGTAATGGAAACACCATATATTTT. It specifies CASSLVGNGNTIYF.

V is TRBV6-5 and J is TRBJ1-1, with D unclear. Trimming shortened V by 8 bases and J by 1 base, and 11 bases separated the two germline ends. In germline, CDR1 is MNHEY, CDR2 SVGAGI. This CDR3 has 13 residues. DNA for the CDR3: TGTGCCAGCGGTCGGAGCCCGAACACTGAAGCTTTCTTT. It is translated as CASGRSPNTEAFF.

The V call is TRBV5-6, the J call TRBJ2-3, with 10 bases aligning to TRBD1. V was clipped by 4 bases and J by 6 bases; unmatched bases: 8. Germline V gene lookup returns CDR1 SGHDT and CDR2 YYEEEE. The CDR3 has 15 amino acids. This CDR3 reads CASSPGTGVGDTQYF. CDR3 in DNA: TGTGCCAGCAGCCCAGGGACAGGGGTGGGGGATACGCAGTATTTT. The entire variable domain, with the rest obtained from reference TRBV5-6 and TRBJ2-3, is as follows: DAGVTQSPTHLIKTRGQQVTLRCSPKSGHDTVSWYQQALGQGPQFIFQYYEEEERQRGNFPDRFSGHQFPNYSSELNVNALLLGDSALYLCASSPGTGVGDTQYFGPGTRLTVL.

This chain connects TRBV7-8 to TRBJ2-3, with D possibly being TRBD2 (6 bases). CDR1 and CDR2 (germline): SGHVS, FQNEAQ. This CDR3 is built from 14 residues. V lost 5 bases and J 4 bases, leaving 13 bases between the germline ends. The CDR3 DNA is TGTGCCAGCAGCCCACGCCGCGGGGCAGATACGCAGTATTTT. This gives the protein CASSPRRGADTQYF.

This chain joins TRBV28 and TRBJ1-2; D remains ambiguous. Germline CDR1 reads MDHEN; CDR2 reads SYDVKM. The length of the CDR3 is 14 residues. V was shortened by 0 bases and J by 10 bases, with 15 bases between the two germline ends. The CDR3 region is CASSLWLRGSDYTF. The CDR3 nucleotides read TGTGCCAGCAGTTTATGGTTACGTGGGTCCGACTACACCTTC.

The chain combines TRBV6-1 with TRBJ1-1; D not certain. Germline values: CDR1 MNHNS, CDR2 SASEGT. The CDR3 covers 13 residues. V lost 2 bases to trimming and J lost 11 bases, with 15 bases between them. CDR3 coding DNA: TGTGCCAGCAGTGAATTTGGTCTGGATAGGGCTTTCTTT. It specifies CASSEFGLDRAFF.

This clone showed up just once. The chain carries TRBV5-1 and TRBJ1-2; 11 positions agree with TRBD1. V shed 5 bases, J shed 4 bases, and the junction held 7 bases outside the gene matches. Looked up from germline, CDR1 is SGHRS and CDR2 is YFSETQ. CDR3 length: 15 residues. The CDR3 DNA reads TGCGCCAGCAGACGTGGACAGGGGGCTGGCTATGGCTACACCTTC. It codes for CASRRGQGAGYGYTF.

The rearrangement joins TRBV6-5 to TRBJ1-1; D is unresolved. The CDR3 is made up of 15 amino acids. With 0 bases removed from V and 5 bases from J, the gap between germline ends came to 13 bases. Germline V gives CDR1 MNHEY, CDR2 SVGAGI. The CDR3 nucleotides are TGTGCCAGCAGTTACTCTTCCCGCCTTGGGACTGAAGCTTTCTTT. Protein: CASSYSSRLGTEAFF.

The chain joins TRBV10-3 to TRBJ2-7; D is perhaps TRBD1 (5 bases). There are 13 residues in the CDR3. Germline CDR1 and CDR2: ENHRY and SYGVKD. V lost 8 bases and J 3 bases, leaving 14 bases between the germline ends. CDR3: CAIQGHPDYEQYV. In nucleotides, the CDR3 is TGTGCCATCCAGGGTCACCCCGACTACGAGCAGTACGTC.